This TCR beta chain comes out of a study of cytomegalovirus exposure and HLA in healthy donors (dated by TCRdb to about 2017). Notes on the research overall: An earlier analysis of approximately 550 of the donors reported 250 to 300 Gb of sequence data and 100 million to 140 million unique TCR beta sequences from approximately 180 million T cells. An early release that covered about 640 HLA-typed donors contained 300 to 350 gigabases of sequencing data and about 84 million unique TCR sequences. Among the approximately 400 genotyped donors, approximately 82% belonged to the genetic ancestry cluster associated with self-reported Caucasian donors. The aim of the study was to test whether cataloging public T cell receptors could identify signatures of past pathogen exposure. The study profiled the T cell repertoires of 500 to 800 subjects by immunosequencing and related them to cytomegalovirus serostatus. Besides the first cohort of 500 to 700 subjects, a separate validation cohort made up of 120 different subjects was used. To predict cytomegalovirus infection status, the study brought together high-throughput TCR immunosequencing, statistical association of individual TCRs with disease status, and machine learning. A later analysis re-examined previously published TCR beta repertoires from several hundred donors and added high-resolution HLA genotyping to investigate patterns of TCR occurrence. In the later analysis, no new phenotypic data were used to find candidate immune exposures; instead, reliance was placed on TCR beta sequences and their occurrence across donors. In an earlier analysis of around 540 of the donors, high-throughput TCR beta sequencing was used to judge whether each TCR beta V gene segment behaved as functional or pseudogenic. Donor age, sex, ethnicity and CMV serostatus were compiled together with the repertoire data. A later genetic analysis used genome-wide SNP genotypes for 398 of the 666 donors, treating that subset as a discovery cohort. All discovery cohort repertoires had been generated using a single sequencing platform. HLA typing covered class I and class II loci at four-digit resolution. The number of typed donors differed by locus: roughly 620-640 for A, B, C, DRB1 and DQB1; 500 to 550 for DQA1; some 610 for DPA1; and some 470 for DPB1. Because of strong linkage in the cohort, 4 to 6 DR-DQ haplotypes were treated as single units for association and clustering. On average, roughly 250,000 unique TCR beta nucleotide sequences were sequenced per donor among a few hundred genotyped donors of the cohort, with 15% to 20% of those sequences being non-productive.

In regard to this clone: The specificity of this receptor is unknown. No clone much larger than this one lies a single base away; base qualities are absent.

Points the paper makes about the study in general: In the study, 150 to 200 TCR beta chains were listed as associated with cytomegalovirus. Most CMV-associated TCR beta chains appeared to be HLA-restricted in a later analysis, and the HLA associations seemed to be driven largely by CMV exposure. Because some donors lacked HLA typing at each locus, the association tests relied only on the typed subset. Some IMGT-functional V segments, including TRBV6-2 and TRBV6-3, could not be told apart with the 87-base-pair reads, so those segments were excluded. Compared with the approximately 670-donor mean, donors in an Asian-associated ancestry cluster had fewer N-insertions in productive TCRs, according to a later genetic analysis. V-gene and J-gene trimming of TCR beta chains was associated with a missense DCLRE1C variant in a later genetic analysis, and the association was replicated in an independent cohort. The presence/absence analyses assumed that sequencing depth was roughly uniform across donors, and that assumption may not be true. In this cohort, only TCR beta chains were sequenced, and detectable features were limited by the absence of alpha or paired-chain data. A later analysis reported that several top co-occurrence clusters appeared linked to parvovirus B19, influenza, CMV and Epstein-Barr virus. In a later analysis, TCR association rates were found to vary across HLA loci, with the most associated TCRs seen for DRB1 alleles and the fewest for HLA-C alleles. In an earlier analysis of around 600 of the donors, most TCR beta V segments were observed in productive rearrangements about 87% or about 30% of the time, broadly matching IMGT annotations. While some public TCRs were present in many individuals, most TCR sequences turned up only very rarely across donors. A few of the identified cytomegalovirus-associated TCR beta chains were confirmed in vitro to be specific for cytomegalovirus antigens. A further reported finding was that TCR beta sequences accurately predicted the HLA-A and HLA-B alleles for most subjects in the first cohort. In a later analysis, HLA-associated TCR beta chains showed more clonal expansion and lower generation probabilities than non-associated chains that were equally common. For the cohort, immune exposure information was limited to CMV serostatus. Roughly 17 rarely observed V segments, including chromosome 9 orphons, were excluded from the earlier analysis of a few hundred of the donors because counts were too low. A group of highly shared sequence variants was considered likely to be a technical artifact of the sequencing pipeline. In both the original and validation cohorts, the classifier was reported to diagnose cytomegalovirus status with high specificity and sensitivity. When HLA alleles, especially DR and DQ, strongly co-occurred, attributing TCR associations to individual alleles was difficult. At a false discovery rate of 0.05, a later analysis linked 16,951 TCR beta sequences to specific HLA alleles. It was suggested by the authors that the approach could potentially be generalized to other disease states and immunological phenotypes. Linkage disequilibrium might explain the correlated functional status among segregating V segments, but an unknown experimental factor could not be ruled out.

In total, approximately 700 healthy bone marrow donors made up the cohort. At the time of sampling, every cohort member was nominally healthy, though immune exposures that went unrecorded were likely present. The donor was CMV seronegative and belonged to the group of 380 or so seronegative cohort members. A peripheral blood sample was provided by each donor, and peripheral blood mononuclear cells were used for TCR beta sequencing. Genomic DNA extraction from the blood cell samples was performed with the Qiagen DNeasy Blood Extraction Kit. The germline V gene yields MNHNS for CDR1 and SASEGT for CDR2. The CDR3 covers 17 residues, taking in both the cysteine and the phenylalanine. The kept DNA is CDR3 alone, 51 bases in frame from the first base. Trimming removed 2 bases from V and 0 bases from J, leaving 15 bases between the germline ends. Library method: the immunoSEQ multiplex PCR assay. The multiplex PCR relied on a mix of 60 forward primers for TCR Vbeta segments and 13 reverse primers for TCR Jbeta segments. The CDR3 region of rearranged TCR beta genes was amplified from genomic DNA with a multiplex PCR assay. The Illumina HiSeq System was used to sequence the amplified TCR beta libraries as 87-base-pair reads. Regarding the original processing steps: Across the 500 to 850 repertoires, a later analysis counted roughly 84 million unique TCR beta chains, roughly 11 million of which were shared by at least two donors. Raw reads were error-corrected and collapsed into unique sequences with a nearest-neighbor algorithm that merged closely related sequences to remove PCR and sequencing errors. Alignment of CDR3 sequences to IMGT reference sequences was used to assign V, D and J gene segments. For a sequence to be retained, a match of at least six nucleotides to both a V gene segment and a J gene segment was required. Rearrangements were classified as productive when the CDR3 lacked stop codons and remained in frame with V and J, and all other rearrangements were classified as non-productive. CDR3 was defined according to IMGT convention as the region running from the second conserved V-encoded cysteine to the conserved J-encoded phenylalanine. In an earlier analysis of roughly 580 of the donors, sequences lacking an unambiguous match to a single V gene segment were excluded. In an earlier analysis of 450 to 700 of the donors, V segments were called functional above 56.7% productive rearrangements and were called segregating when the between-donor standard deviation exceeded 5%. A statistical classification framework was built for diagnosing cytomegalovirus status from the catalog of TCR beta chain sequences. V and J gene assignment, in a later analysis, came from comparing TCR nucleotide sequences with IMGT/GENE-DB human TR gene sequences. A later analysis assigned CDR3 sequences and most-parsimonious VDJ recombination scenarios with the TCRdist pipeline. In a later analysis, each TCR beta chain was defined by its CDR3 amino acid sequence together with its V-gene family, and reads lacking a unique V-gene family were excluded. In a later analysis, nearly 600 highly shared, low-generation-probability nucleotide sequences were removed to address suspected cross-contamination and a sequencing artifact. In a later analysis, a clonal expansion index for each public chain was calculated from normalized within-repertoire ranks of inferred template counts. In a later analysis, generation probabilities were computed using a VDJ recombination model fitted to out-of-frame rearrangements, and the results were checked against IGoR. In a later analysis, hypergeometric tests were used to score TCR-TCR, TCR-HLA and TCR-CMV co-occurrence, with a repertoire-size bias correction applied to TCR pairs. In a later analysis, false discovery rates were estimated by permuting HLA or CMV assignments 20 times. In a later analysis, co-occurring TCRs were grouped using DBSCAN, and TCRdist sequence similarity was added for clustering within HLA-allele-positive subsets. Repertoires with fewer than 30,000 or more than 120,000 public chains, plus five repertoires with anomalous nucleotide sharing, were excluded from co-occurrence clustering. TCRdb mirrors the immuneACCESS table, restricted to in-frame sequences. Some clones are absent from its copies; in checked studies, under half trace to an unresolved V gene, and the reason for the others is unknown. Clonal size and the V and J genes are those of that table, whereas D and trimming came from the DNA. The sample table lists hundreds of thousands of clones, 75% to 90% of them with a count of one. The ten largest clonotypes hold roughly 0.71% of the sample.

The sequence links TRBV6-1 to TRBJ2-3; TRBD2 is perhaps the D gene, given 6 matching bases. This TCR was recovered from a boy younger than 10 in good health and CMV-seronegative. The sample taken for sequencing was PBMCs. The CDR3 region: CASSEPAGRPSTDTQYF. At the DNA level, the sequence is TGTGCCAGCAGTGAACCCGCGGGAAGGCCTAGCACAGATACGCAGTATTTT.